The clone carrying this T cell receptor beta chain was detected only a few times. The data originate from a study of blood T cell repertoires in COVID-19. Looking at the study overall: In each case, the material was cDNA or gDNA derived from T cells, B-cell-depleted T cells, or PBMCs.

Method: immunoSEQ multiplex PCR; TCRdb's copy keeps in-frame clones and lacks some. The sample gives some 210,000 clones, around 84% of which show up once; around 20% is in the top ten. The CDR3 consists of 13 residues. The germline V gene encodes CDR1 SNHLY and CDR2 FYNNEI. The junction had 8 bases not matched to a gene; V was cut back by 5 bases and J by 7 bases. Sequenced input: peripheral blood. The chain joins TRBV2 to TRBJ2-7; TRBD1 matches 7 bases. The origin of this receptor is a human donor in a cohort sampled during active COVID-19. The CDR3 is CASSRDSDYEQYF. The CDR3 coding sequence is TGTGCCAGCAGTCGGGACAGTGATTATGAGCAGTACTTC.